The rows below give T cell receptor beta chains drawn from one sample of a study of cytomegalovirus exposure and HLA in healthy donors. Assay used: immunoSEQ multiplex PCR; TCRdb lists only in-frame clones, some missing. The sample includes 68,000 or so clones. The sequenced sample consisted of PBMCs. All receptors come from a female donor in good health and CMV-seropositive. Each CDR3 is given with its conserved first and last residue. The order of the fields is V gene, D gene, J gene, CDR3 DNA, CDR3 protein. A D gene is named only where the DNA matches it firmly.

V gene: TRBV7-2
D gene: .
J gene: TRBJ1-1
CDR3 DNA: TGTGCCAGCGCCAGGAAGATGAACACTGAAGCTTTCTTT
CDR3 protein: CASARKMNTEAFF

V gene: TRBV18
D gene: .
J gene: TRBJ1-2
CDR3 DNA: TGTGCCAGCTCACCACCGACGGAGCAATATGGCTACACCTTC
CDR3 protein: CASSPPTEQYGYTF

V gene: TRBV6-1
D gene: .
J gene: TRBJ2-2
CDR3 DNA: TGTGCCAGCAGTGAAGCTCCGCAGGGCGCCACCGGGGAGCTGTTTTTT
CDR3 protein: CASSEAPQGATGELFF

V gene: TRBV19
D gene: .
J gene: TRBJ1-1
CDR3 DNA: TGTGCCAGTAGTCTGCGTGACACTGAAGCTTTCTTT
CDR3 protein: CASSLRDTEAFF

V gene: TRBV30
D gene: TRBD2
J gene: TRBJ2-7
CDR3 DNA: TGTGCCTGGAGAAAACCAGGCGGGAGAAGAAACGAGCAGTACTTC
CDR3 protein: CAWRKPGGRRNEQYF

V gene: TRBV7-9
D gene: TRBD2
J gene: TRBJ2-7
CDR3 DNA: TGTGCCAGCAGCTCAAGTCGGACTAGCGGGGCTGGCTACGAGCAGTACTTC
CDR3 protein: CASSSSRTSGAGYEQYF

V gene: TRBV28
D gene: .
J gene: TRBJ1-6
CDR3 DNA: TGTGCCAGCAGTTTAGCAGGATATAATTCACCCCTCCACTTT
CDR3 protein: CASSLAGYNSPLHF

V gene: TRBV5-8
D gene: TRBD2
J gene: TRBJ2-5
CDR3 DNA: TGTGCCAGCAGCTTGGCAGGGCGGGGGGAAGAGACCCAGTACTTC
CDR3 protein: CASSLAGRGEETQYF

V gene: TRBV18
D gene: TRBD2
J gene: TRBJ2-3
CDR3 DNA: TGTGCCAGCTCACCCCCGGGGGGACGCGATACGCAGTATTTT
CDR3 protein: CASSPPGGRDTQYF

V gene: TRBV15
D gene: .
J gene: TRBJ2-2
CDR3 DNA: TGTGCCACCAGCAGAGATATCCTAGCGACCGGGGAGCTGTTTTTT
CDR3 protein: CATSRDILATGELFF

V gene: TRBV18
D gene: TRBD1
J gene: TRBJ2-1
CDR3 DNA: TGTGCCAGCTCACAGGGACAGGCGGGCAATGAGCAGTTCTTC
CDR3 protein: CASSQGQAGNEQFF

V gene: TRBV7-2
D gene: TRBD2
J gene: TRBJ2-1
CDR3 DNA: TGTGCCAGTCGGACTAGCGGGGGTTCCTACAATGAGCAGTTCTTC
CDR3 protein: CASRTSGGSYNEQFF

V gene: TRBV7-6
D gene: TRBD1
J gene: TRBJ2-2
CDR3 DNA: TGTGCCAGCAGCCTCCGACAGGGGGCGAGCACCGGGGAGCTGTTTTTT
CDR3 protein: CASSLRQGASTGELFF

V gene: TRBV28
D gene: .
J gene: TRBJ2-5
CDR3 DNA: TGTGCCAGCAGTTTAGTAGAAACCCAGTACTTC
CDR3 protein: CASSLVETQYF

V gene: TRBV19
D gene: TRBD1
J gene: TRBJ1-2
CDR3 DNA: TGTGCCAGTGCCCGACAGGGGACAGGAAACGCAGGGGGCTACACCTTC
CDR3 protein: CASARQGTGNAGGYTF

V gene: TRBV5-1
D gene: TRBD2
J gene: TRBJ2-1
CDR3 DNA: TGCGCCAGCAGCTTGGTACTAGCGGAGCAGTTCTTC
CDR3 protein: CASSLVLAEQFF

V gene: TRBV7-8
D gene: TRBD1
J gene: TRBJ1-5
CDR3 DNA: TGTGCCAGCAGCTTAGGGGACAGGGTGCAGCCCCAGCATTTT
CDR3 protein: CASSLGDRVQPQHF

V gene: TRBV30
D gene: TRBD2
J gene: TRBJ2-7
CDR3 DNA: TGTGCCTGGAGGAAGGTGCGGCTAGCGGGAGAATACGAGCAGTACTTC
CDR3 protein: CAWRKVRLAGEYEQYF

V gene: TRBV4-3
D gene: TRBD1
J gene: TRBJ2-5
CDR3 DNA: TGCGCCAGCAGCCCCCTTGGACAGGGAGAGACCCAGTACTTC
CDR3 protein: CASSPLGQGETQYF

V gene: TRBV4-3
D gene: TRBD2
J gene: TRBJ2-4
CDR3 DNA: TGCGCCAGCAGCCAAGACCGGGGGGGAGGGGACATTCAGTACTTC
CDR3 protein: CASSQDRGGGDIQYF

V gene: TRBV18
D gene: .
J gene: TRBJ2-2
CDR3 DNA: TGTGCCAGCTCGCCGGGGGGCCCGAACACCGGGGAGCTGTTTTTT
CDR3 protein: CASSPGGPNTGELFF

V gene: TRBV18
D gene: TRBD1
J gene: TRBJ1-1
CDR3 DNA: TGTGCCAGCCTTCCGGGACAGCATTTGAACACTGAAGCTTTCTTT
CDR3 protein: CASLPGQHLNTEAFF

V gene: TRBV19
D gene: .
J gene: TRBJ1-2
CDR3 DNA: TGTGCCAGTAGTAGGAGCTATGGCTACACCTTC
CDR3 protein: CASSRSYGYTF

V gene: TRBV4-1
D gene: TRBD1
J gene: TRBJ2-3
CDR3 DNA: TGCGCCAGCAGCCAAGAGAGGGACAGGGGTTCAGATACGCAGTATTTT
CDR3 protein: CASSQERDRGSDTQYF

V gene: TRBV6-4
D gene: TRBD1
J gene: TRBJ2-1
CDR3 DNA: TGTGCCAGCAGTGAAGGGACAGGGATTACTAGGCAGTTCTTC
CDR3 protein: CASSEGTGITRQFF

V gene: TRBV28
D gene: TRBD1
J gene: TRBJ1-1
CDR3 DNA: TGTGCCATCGTCAAGGCAGGGGGCGTCTGGACTGAAGCTTTCTTT
CDR3 protein: CAIVKAGGVWTEAFF

V gene: TRBV19
D gene: .
J gene: TRBJ1-2
CDR3 DNA: TGTGCCAGTAGTTCACAGGGAAGGGCCGATGGCTACACCTTC
CDR3 protein: CASSSQGRADGYTF

V gene: TRBV27
D gene: TRBD1
J gene: TRBJ2-1
CDR3 DNA: TGTGCCAGCACTCCCTTGGGACAGACTACCTACAATGAGCAGTTCTTC
CDR3 protein: CASTPLGQTTYNEQFF

V gene: TRBV7-3
D gene: .
J gene: TRBJ2-3
CDR3 DNA: TGTGCCAGCAGCCTGAGCACAGATACGCAGTATTTT
CDR3 protein: CASSLSTDTQYF

V gene: TRBV7-8
D gene: .
J gene: TRBJ1-1
CDR3 DNA: TGTGCCACCTCTCCCATCAGGGATAGCACTGAAGCTTTCTTT
CDR3 protein: CATSPIRDSTEAFF

V gene: TRBV30
D gene: .
J gene: TRBJ1-1
CDR3 DNA: TGTGCCTGTTTGGGCCAGAACACTGAAGCTTTCTTT
CDR3 protein: CACLGQNTEAFF

V gene: TRBV6-1
D gene: TRBD2
J gene: TRBJ2-3
CDR3 DNA: TGTGCCAGCAGTGTTTCTAGCGGGGTCTTATCGGATACGCAGTATTTT
CDR3 protein: CASSVSSGVLSDTQYF

V gene: TRBV7-2
D gene: .
J gene: TRBJ1-5
CDR3 DNA: TGTGCCAGCAGCCCATCCCCGGGCGGGAGTAGCAATCAGCCCCAGCATTTT
CDR3 protein: CASSPSPGGSSNQPQHF

V gene: TRBV5-4
D gene: TRBD2
J gene: TRBJ2-7
CDR3 DNA: TGTGCCAGCAGCCCCCGCGGGGGCTACGAGCAGTACTTC
CDR3 protein: CASSPRGGYEQYF

V gene: TRBV7-2
D gene: TRBD1
J gene: TRBJ2-7
CDR3 DNA: TGTGCCAGCAGCTCAGTGACAGGGGCGTACGAGCAGTACTTC
CDR3 protein: CASSSVTGAYEQYF

V gene: TRBV20-1
D gene: .
J gene: TRBJ1-2
CDR3 DNA: TGCAGTGCTCAGGGTGCGTATGGCTACACCTTC
CDR3 protein: CSAQGAYGYTF

V gene: TRBV4-3
D gene: .
J gene: TRBJ1-5
CDR3 DNA: TGCGCCAGCAGCCAAGATAGCGCAGCTAGCAATCAGCCCCAGCATTTT
CDR3 protein: CASSQDSAASNQPQHF

V gene: TRBV5-6
D gene: TRBD2
J gene: TRBJ2-7
CDR3 DNA: TGTGCCAGCAGCTTGGGTGAGACGCGGCTAGCGGGTTACGAGCAGTACTTC
CDR3 protein: CASSLGETRLAGYEQYF

V gene: TRBV2
D gene: TRBD2
J gene: TRBJ2-1
CDR3 DNA: TGTGCCAGCAGCAGACCCGGGACTAGTAAGTTCTTC
CDR3 protein: CASSRPGTSKFF

V gene: TRBV18
D gene: TRBD1
J gene: TRBJ2-7
CDR3 DNA: TGTGCCAGCTCACGCCGCCGGGACAGCTACGAGCAGTACTTC
CDR3 protein: CASSRRRDSYEQYF

V gene: TRBV7-8
D gene: .
J gene: TRBJ1-4
CDR3 DNA: TGTGCCAGCAGCTTAGGGACACCAAGGGGTGAAAAACTGTTTTTT
CDR3 protein: CASSLGTPRGEKLFF

V gene: TRBV10-2
D gene: .
J gene: TRBJ2-1
CDR3 DNA: TGCGCCAGCAGTGAGATCCCCTGGGGGGGGCCCCACAATGAGCAGTTCTTC
CDR3 protein: CASSEIPWGGPHNEQFF

V gene: TRBV30
D gene: .
J gene: TRBJ1-3
CDR3 DNA: TGTGCCTGGGAAGGGGGCTCTGGAAACACCATATATTTT
CDR3 protein: CAWEGGSGNTIYF

V gene: TRBV15
D gene: .
J gene: TRBJ1-5
CDR3 DNA: TGTGCCACCAGCCCCATCAATCAGCCCCAGCATTTT
CDR3 protein: CATSPINQPQHF

V gene: TRBV15
D gene: .
J gene: TRBJ1-2
CDR3 DNA: TGTGCCACCAGCGCAAGGGGGTTAGACTATGGCTACACCTTC
CDR3 protein: CATSARGLDYGYTF

V gene: TRBV10-3
D gene: .
J gene: TRBJ2-7
CDR3 DNA: TGTGCCATCAGTGAGTCGATGTTGCTGGCAGAATCCTACGAGCAGTACTTC
CDR3 protein: CAISESMLLAESYEQYF